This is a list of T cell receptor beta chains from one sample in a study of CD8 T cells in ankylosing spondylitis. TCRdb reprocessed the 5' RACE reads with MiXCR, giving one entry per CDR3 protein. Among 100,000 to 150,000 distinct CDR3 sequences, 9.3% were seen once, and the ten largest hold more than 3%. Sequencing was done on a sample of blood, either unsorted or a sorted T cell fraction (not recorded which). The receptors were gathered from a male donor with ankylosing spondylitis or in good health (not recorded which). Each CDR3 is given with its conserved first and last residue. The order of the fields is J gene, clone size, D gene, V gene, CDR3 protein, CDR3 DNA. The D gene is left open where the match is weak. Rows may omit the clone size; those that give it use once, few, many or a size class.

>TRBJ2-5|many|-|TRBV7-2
CASSPGPFEETQYF
TGTGCCAGCAGCCCAGGACCGTTCGAAGAGACCCAGTACTTC
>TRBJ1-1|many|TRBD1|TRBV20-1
CSAREGGLTEAFF
TGCAGTGCTAGAGAAGGGGGCCTCACTGAAGCTTTCTTT
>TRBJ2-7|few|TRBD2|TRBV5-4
CASSLEISLAGGQYEQYF
TGTGCCAGCAGCTTGGAGATTTCGCTAGCGGGAGGCCAATACGAGCAGTACTTC
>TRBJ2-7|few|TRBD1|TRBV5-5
CASRGTGRLEQYF
TGTGCCAGCAGAGGGACAGGTCGCCTCGAGCAGTACTTC
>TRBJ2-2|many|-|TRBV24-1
CATSDRPGHLTGELFF
TGTGCCACCAGTGATCGACCGGGACATTTGACCGGGGAGCTGTTTTTT
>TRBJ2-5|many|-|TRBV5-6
CASSFDRRASETQYF
TGTGCCAGCAGCTTTGACAGGAGGGCGTCGGAGACCCAGTACTTC
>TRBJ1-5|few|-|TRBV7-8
CASSSYREHQPQHF
TGTGCCAGCAGCTCTTACAGGGAACATCAGCCCCAGCATTTT
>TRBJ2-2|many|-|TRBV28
CASRIASNTGELFF
TGTGCCAGCAGGATAGCGTCGAACACCGGGGAGCTGTTTTTT
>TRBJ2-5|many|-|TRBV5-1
CASSRDYQETQYF
TGCGCCAGCAGCAGGGACTACCAAGAGACCCAGTACTTC
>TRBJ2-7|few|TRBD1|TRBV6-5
CASSYSGQVSGEQYF
TGTGCCAGCAGTTACTCGGGACAGGTCTCTGGAGAGCAGTACTTC
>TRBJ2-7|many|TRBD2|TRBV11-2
CASSLDVPSGLYEQYF
TGTGCCAGCAGCTTAGATGTGCCTAGCGGGTTATACGAGCAGTACTTC
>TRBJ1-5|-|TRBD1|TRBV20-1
CSARSRDRFIHQPQHF
TGCAGTGCTAGGTCCCGGGACAGGTTTATCCATCAGCCCCAGCATTTT
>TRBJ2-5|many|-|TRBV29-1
CSVELARDLQETQYF
TGCAGCGTTGAGCTGGCGCGTGATCTCCAAGAGACCCAGTACTTC
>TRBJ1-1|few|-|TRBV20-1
CSATLPGANTEAFF
TGCAGTGCTACACTTCCCGGGGCGAACACTGAAGCTTTCTTT
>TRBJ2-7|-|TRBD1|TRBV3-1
CASSQTGGGSYEQYF
TGTGCCAGCAGCCAAACAGGGGGCGGTTCCTACGAGCAGTACTTC
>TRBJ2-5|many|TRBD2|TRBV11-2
CASSLVGRAGGPQTQYF
TGTGCCAGCAGCTTAGTTGGCCGAGCGGGAGGGCCGCAGACCCAGTACTTC
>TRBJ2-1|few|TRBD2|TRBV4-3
CASSQELAPNNEQFF
TGCGCCAGCAGCCAAGAACTAGCGCCCAACAATGAGCAGTTCTTC